The T cell receptor beta chain under discussion was sequenced for a study of blood T cell repertoires in COVID-19. Study overall: Acute-phase and convalescent COVID-19 samples originated in the United States, Italy and Spain.

This clone is a singleton in its sample. Using immunoSEQ multiplex PCR, the repertoire was profiled, and TCRdb retains in-frame clones only, with some absent. The sample records a few hundred thousand clones, about 80% being singletons. Per the germline V gene, CDR1 is MNHEY and CDR2 is SVGAGI. Trimming removed 7 bases from V and 5 bases from J, with 17 bases in between. The CDR3 has 14 amino acids. Specimen: peripheral blood. This TCR was recovered from a man older than 75 with acute or convalescent COVID-19. The gene calls are TRBV6-5 and TRBJ1-1; possibly TRBD1 for D (5 bases). The CDR3 nucleotides are TGTGCCAGCATCTTGGGACTTACGAGGACTGAAGCTTTCTTT. This translates into CASILGLTRTEAFF.